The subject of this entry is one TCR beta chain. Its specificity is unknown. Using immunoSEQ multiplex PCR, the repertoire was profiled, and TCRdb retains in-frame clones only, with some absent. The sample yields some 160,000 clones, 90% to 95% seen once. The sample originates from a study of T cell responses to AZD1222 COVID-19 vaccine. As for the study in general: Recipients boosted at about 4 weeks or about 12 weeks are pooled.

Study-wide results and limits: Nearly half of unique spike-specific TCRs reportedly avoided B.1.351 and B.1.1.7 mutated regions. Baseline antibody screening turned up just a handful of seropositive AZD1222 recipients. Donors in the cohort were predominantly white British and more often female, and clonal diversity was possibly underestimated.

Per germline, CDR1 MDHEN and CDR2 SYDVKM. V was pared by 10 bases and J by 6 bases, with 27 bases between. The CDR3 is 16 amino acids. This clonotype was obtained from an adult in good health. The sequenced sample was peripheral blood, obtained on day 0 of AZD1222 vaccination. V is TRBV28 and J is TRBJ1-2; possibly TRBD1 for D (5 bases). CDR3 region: CAIVGGTAHPGDGYTF. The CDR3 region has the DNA TGTGCCATCGTAGGCGGGACGGCGCACCCTGGGGATGGCTACACCTTC.